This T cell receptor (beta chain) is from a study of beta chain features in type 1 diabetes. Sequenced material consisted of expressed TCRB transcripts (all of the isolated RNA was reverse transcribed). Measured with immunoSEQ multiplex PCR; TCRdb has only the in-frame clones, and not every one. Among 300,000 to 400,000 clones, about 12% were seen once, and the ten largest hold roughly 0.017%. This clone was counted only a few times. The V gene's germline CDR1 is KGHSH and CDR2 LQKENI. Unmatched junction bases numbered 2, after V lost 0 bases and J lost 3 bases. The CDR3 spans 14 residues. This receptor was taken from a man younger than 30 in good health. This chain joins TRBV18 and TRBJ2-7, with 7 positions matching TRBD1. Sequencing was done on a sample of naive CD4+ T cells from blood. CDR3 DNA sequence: TGTGCCAGCTCACCACCCCGGGACAGCTACGAGCAGTACTTC. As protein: CASSPPRDSYEQYF. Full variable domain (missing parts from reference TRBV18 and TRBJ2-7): NAGVMQNPRHLVRRRGQEARLRCSPMKGHSHVYWYRQLPEEGLKFMVYLQKENIIDESGMPKERFSAEFPKEGPSILRIQQVVRGDSAAYFCASSPPRDSYEQYFGPGTRLTVT.